The subject of this entry is one TCR beta chain. The antigen is undetermined. The CDR3 runs 16 residues. The junction had 4 bases not matched to a gene; V was cut back by 2 bases and J by 5 bases. Per the germline V gene, CDR1 is MNHEY and CDR2 is SVGAGI. Generated by immunoSEQ multiplex PCR, the TCRdb table keeps only in-frame clones and is missing some. The repertoire has around 150,000 clones, about 90% of them found once; the top ten carry over 2.5%. These data are taken from a study of cytomegalovirus exposure and HLA in healthy donors. Study summary: In a later analysis, it was reported that the 110 or so validation repertoires had been produced on the same platform as the 700 or so repertoires belonging to the first cohort. Findings and limits, study-wide: Cytomegalovirus association was listed for about 180 TCR beta chains.

This rearrangement joins TRBV6-5 to TRBJ2-5; 14 bases are a match to TRBD2. Sequencing input: PBMCs. The receptor was derived from a woman aged 18-29 years in good health and CMV-seropositive. The CDR3 loop is CASSYRGLAGEETQYF. DNA for the CDR3: TGTGCCAGCAGTTACAGGGGACTAGCGGGAGAGGAGACCCAGTACTTC.